The T cell receptor (beta chain) under discussion was sequenced for a study of cytomegalovirus exposure and HLA in healthy donors. Study conclusions and caveats: 164 TCR beta chains were listed as cytomegalovirus-associated.

Primers: 60 Vbeta forward and 13 Jbeta reverse. Measured with immunoSEQ multiplex PCR; TCRdb has only the in-frame clones, and not every one. The profile shows about 130,000 clones, 75% to 80% of them singletons. Of note for this clone: Antigen specificity is unknown.

This CDR3 comprises 14 residues. Trimming stripped 5 bases from V and 8 bases from J, with 16 bases between. From germline, CDR1 is LNHDA and CDR2 SQIVND (reference sequence). This sequence joins TRBV19 and TRBJ2-4; no reliable D call. The sequence was collected from a man aged 30 to 45 in good health and CMV-seronegative. The sequenced sample was PBMCs. CDR3 sequence: CASSPDRRPDIQYF. DNA of the CDR3: TGTGCCAGTAGTCCCGATCGCCGCCCGGACATTCAGTACTTC.